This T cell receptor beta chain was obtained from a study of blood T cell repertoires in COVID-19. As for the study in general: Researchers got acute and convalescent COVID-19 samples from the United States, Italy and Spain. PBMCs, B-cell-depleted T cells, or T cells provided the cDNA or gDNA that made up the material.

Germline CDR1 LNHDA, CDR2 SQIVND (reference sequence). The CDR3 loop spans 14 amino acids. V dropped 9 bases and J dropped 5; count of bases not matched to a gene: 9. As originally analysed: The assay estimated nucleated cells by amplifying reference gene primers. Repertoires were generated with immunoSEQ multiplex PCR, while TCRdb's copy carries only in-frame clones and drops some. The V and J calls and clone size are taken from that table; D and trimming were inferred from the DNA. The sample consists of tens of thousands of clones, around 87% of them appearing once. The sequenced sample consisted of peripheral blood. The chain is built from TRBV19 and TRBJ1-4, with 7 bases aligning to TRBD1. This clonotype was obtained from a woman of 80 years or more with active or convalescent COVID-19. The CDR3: CASKKGQWNEKLFF. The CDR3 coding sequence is TGTGCCAGCAAAAAGGGACAGTGGAATGAAAAACTGTTTTTT. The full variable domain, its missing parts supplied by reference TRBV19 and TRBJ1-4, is DGGITQSPKYLFRKEGQNVTLSCEQNLNHDAMYWYRQDPGQGLRLIYYSQIVNDFQKGDIAEGYSVSREKKESFPLTVTSAQKNPTAFYLCASKKGQWNEKLFFGSGTQLSVL.